This TCR beta chain was identified during a study of T-cell reconstitution after alpha-beta-depleted transplantation in children listed by TCRdb under 2016. Notes on the research overall: Using TCR repertoire profiling, the study quantitatively followed how T-cell immune reconstitution unfolded in children after TCRalphabeta/CD19-depleted allogeneic hematopoietic cell transplantation.

On this clonotype itself: Its cognate antigen has yet to be identified. Qualities for individual bases were not recorded, and no much larger clone is one base off.

The method behind the library was PCR. Sequencing relied on an Illumina HiSeq 2500. Molecular barcoding was employed in the preparation of TCR libraries, with unique molecular identifiers being used to normalize TCRbeta repertoire quantification. TCRdb redid the processing of the public reads, applying fastp at Q25 and MiXCR, and retained in-frame beta chains. Entries are consolidated by CDR3 protein sequence, retaining the most common genes and DNA. For this sample the table gives around 370,000 distinct CDR3 sequences, of which 10% were detected only once. Clones ranked in the top ten supply more than 2% of the sample. The CDR3 measures 17 amino acids from cysteine to phenylalanine. Of the read, only the CDR3 DNA is kept; its 51 bases are in frame from base 1. Taken from the germline V gene, the CDR1 and CDR2 loops are SGHDN and FVKESK. At the junction V is shortened by 1 base and J by 6 bases, with 16 bases in between.

The TCR sequence derives from a human donor who donated a stem cell graft to a child with acute lymphoblastic leukemia. The sample in question was PBMCs from the stem cell graft donor, obtained from the stem cell graft. The sequence joins TRBV14 to TRBJ1-6; the D region possibly corresponds to TRBD1 (5 bases align). The bases read TGTGCCAGCAGCCAAGGGGCCCCAGGGCGTCTTAATTCACCCCTCCACTTT. It translates as CASSQGAPGRLNSPLHF.